The 20 T cell receptor beta chains reported below all come from one sample, sequenced in a study of T-cell reconstitution after alpha-beta-depleted transplantation in children. The authors prepared the TCRbeta library with unique molecular identifiers. TCRdb re-derived calls from the PCR reads in MiXCR, one entry per CDR3 protein. The sample consists of around 680,000 distinct CDR3 sequences, over 15% of them appearing once. Sequenced here: PBMCs from the stem cell graft donor, sampled from the stem cell graft. These receptor sequences come from a human donor who donated a stem cell graft to a child with acute myeloid leukemia.

This clonotype has at least ten counts. The V and J genes are TRBV25-1 and TRBJ2-1; D could derive from TRBD1 or TRBD2 (5 bases each). Germline V gives CDR1 MGHDK, CDR2 SYGVNS. Trimming stripped 2 bases from V and 2 bases from J, with 19 bases between. CDR3 length: 18 residues. The CDR3 sequence is CASSEIGGERRTYNEQFF. CDR3 nucleotide sequence: TGTGCCAGCAGTGAAATTGGGGGAGAGCGGAGGACCTACAATGAGCAGTTCTTC.

This chain joins TRBV5-5 and TRBJ1-1, with TRBD1 matching over 7 bases. V was clipped by 0 bases and J by 3 bases; unmatched bases: 5. The CDR3 sequence is 15 residues long. Germline V gene sequence: CDR1 SGHKS, CDR2 YYEKEE (reference sequence). The CDR3 is CASSLAAGGHTEAFF. The CDR3 region has the DNA TGTGCCAGCAGCTTGGCGGCAGGGGGGCACACTGAAGCTTTCTTT.

The chain links TRBV18 to TRBJ2-7; TRBD2 matches 11 bases. The junction had 3 bases not matched to a gene; V was cut back by 5 bases and J by 6 bases. Germline CDR1 and CDR2: KGHSH and LQKENI. CDR3 length: 13 amino acids. The CDR3 spells CASSAGTSGEQYF. For the CDR3, the DNA is TGTGCCAGCTCAGCCGGGACTAGCGGCGAGCAGTACTTC.

This clonotype was found a few times. The rearrangement links TRBV5-1 to TRBJ1-4, with D unclear. The germline CDR1 and CDR2 sequences are SGHRS and YFSETQ. The CDR3 has 13 amino acids. The V gene lost 4 bases and the J gene lost 0 bases, with 4 bases spanning the gap. CDR3 amino acids: CASSTTTNEKLFF. DNA of the CDR3: TGCGCCAGCAGCACCACAACTAATGAAAAACTGTTTTTT.

This clonotype was recorded at least ten times. One end of the junction fails to match germline, which may point to a read error. This chain joins TRBV5-1 and TRBJ2-5, with D possibly matching TRBD2 (6 bases). Germline CDR1 SGHRS, CDR2 YFSETQ. The CDR3 consists of 13 residues. CDR3 DNA sequence: TGTGCCAGCAGCTTCGGGGGCCAAGAGACCCAGTACTTC. Its protein is CASSFGGQETQYF.

This clonotype appeared many times. The gene calls are TRBV20-1 and TRBJ2-3, with D hard to call. V was trimmed by 6 bases and J by 0 bases, leaving 10 bases between them. CDR1 is DFQATT, CDR2 SNEGSKA, per germline (reference sequence). The CDR3 is made up of 13 amino acids. CDR3 bases: TGCAGTGCCATCAAGACTAGCACAGATACGCAGTATTTT. The encoded protein is CSAIKTSTDTQYF.

In this sample, this clonotype turned up many times. This chain connects TRBV20-1 to TRBJ2-7; 9 positions match TRBD2. The CDR3 is made up of 14 amino acids. Germline V gives CDR1 DFQATT, CDR2 SNEGSKA (reference sequence). The V gene end was trimmed by 4 bases and the J gene end by 2 bases; junction bases not matched to a gene: 6. DNA of the CDR3: TGCAGTGCTAACGGGGGGACTAGCCCCTACGAGCAGTACGTC. This gives the protein CSANGGTSPYEQYV.

In this sample, this clonotype turned up a few times. The chain combines TRBV7-2 with TRBJ2-7; a weak D match, TRBD2 (7 bases). The CDR3 length is 15 residues. Trimming shortened V by 2 bases and J by 2 bases, and 13 bases separated the two germline ends. CDR1 is SGHTA, CDR2 FQGNSA, per germline. CDR3 in amino acids: CASSLFGGPPYEQYF. The DNA of the CDR3 is TGTGCCAGCAGCTTATTCGGGGGGCCCCCCTACGAGCAGTACTTC. The full variable domain, its missing parts supplied by reference TRBV7-2 and TRBJ2-7, is GAGVSQSPSNKVTEKGKDVELRCDPISGHTALYWYRQSLGQGLEFLIYFQGNSAPDKSGLPSDRFSAERTGGSVSTLTIQRTQQEDSAVYLCASSLFGGPPYEQYFGPGTRLTVT.

There are many counts of this clonotype. The chain recombines TRBV20-1 with TRBJ1-5, with 9 bases matching TRBD1. Germline loops: CDR1 DFQATT, CDR2 SNEGSKA (reference sequence). The length of the CDR3 is 15 residues. Trimming at V came to 5 bases and at J to 4 bases, leaving 9 bases not matched to a gene. In nucleotides, the CDR3 is TGCAGTGCTGGACAGGGGCCTACTAGGAATCAGCCCCAGCATTTT. Translation gives CSAGQGPTRNQPQHF.

The chain is built from TRBV7-9 and TRBJ1-1, with D possibly being TRBD1 (5 bases). Per germline, CDR1 SEHNR and CDR2 FQNEAQ (reference sequence). V was trimmed by 8 bases and J by 8 bases, leaving 12 bases between them. The CDR3 contains 11 residues. The CDR3 DNA reads as TGTGCCAGCTCATGGGGACTCGAAGCTTTCTTT. It yields the protein CASSWGLEAFF. Variable domain in full (rest from reference TRBV7-9 and TRBJ1-1): DTGVSQNPRHKITKRGQNVTFRCDPISEHNRLYWYRQTLGQGPEFLTYFQNEAQLEKSRLLSDRFSAERPKGSFSTLEIQRTEQGDSAMYLCASSWGLEAFFGQGTRLTVV.

This clonotype appeared a few times. The rearrangement links TRBV12-3 or TRBV12-4 to TRBJ1-1; 10 nucleotides line up with TRBD1. J lost 11 bases, V lost 7 bases, and 4 bases had no gene match. This CDR3 spans 11 amino acids. The CDR3 region is CASTSDRGAFF. CDR3 DNA: TGTGCCAGCACCTCGGACAGGGGGGCTTTCTTT.

This clonotype showed up many times. The chain is built from TRBV7-8 and TRBJ2-1; D gene ambiguous. CDR1 is SGHVS, CDR2 FQNEAQ, per germline. Trimming cost V 5 bases and J 8 bases, with 16 bases left between them. The CDR3 loop spans 14 amino acids. As DNA, the CDR3 is TGTGCCAGCAGCGACATAAGCGATTTCGATGAGCAGTTCTTC. The encoded protein is CASSDISDFDEQFF.

This clonotype was counted ten times or more. V and J are TRBV5-6 and TRBJ1-2; tentative D call: TRBD1 (5 bases). In germline, CDR1 is SGHDT, CDR2 YYEEEE. CDR3 length equals 14 residues. The V gene lost 2 bases and the J gene lost 6 bases, with 14 bases spanning the gap. CDR3 in DNA: TGTGCCAGCAGCTTTGGGGGAGGTGTGAATGGCTACACCTTC. It yields the protein CASSFGGGVNGYTF.

This clonotype was detected a few times. This chain uses TRBV12-3 or TRBV12-4 with TRBJ2-7; D is possibly TRBD2 (6 bases). Trimming took off 1 base at V and 3 bases at J, with 16 bases between the two ends. This CDR3 region has 16 residues. CDR3 amino acids: CASSLDPGVDIYEQYF. DNA of the CDR3: TGTGCCAGCAGTTTAGACCCGGGGGTGGATATCTACGAGCAGTACTTC.

This clonotype was seen many times. This sequence joins TRBV20-1 and TRBJ2-1, with D unresolved. Trimming stripped 2 bases from V and 6 bases from J, with 8 bases between. This CDR3 has 12 residues. Germline CDR1 DFQATT, CDR2 SNEGSKA (reference sequence). The chain's CDR3 is CSARSGFNEQFF. CDR3 nucleotides: TGCAGTGCTAGATCTGGGTTCAATGAGCAGTTCTTC.

This clonotype turned up a few times. The V and J genes are TRBV7-8 and TRBJ2-7, with no clear D. Germline CDR1 is SGHVS and CDR2 is FQNEAQ. The CDR3 runs 14 residues. Trimming removed 6 bases from V and 2 bases from J, with 14 bases in between. DNA of the CDR3: TGTGCCAGCAGTTTTACTGGACCAACCTACGAGCAGTACTTC. This translates into CASSFTGPTYEQYF.

This clonotype was observed a handful of times. This sequence joins TRBV5-1 and TRBJ1-5, with TRBD1 matching over 7 bases. The CDR3 loop spans 15 amino acids. Germline CDR1 reads SGHRS; CDR2 reads YFSETQ. Germline trimming cut 4 bases from V and 6 bases from J; bases unmatched to any gene: 10. The CDR3 nucleotides read TGCGCCAGCAGCCCGGAGGCAGGGGGAACTCAGCCCCAGCATTTT. Residues: CASSPEAGGTQPQHF.

The genes are TRBV24-1 and TRBJ1-5; D not resolved. Germline loops: CDR1 KGHDR, CDR2 SFDVKD. The CDR3 has 14 amino acids. V was pared by 10 bases and J by 0 bases, with 12 bases between. The CDR3 sequence is CATTPNYSNQPQHF. The CDR3 coding sequence is TGTGCCACGACACCGAATTATAGCAATCAGCCCCAGCATTTT.

This clonotype appeared a few times. The chain couples TRBV24-1 to TRBJ2-2; TRBD1 agrees at 8 bases. Germline CDR1 is KGHDR and CDR2 is SFDVKD. The CDR3 has 17 residues. After removal of 4 bases from V and 0 bases from J, the junction contained 6 bases not matched to a gene. DNA for the CDR3: TGTGCCACCAGTGAATCAGGGGGCCTAACGAACACCGGGGAGCTGTTTTTT. Translated: CATSESGGLTNTGELFF.

There are a few counts of this clonotype. This sequence joins TRBV2 and TRBJ2-4, with D uncertain. The germline V gene has CDR1 SNHLY and CDR2 FYNNEI. V was cut by 0 bases and J by 6 bases, with 3 bases left in between. The CDR3 contains 12 residues. In DNA, the CDR3 is TGTGCCAGCAGTGAAGCGGGAAACATTCAGTACTTC. Protein: CASSEAGNIQYF. Filled out from reference TRBV2 and TRBJ2-4, the complete variable domain reads EPEVTQTPSHQVTQMGQEVILRCVPISNHLYFYWYRQILGQKVEFLVSFYNNEISEKSEIFDDQFSVERPDGSNFTLKIRSTKLEDSAMYFCASSEAGNIQYFGAGTRLSVL.